The 21 T cell receptor beta chains listed next were all sequenced from one sample in a study of cytomegalovirus exposure and HLA in healthy donors. Profiled with immunoSEQ multiplex PCR; TCRdb holds only in-frame clones, not every one. The sample has some 140,000 clones; just under 85% are singletons. Material: PBMCs. These receptors all stem from a woman in her thirties in good health and CMV-seronegative.

The chain joins TRBV29-1 to TRBJ1-2; 9 nucleotides match TRBD1. The CDR3 spans 13 residues. V was pared by 7 bases and J by 3 bases, with 6 bases of the junction left unmatched. Germline CDR1 SQVTM, CDR2 ANQGSEA. In nucleotides, the CDR3 is TGCAGCGGTGGCCGGGACAGGGACTATGGCTACACCTTC. This translates into CSGGRDRDYGYTF.

This clone was recorded once. The V call is TRBV11-2, the J call TRBJ1-2; 8 bases line up with TRBD1. The junction had 7 bases not matched to a gene; V was cut back by 1 base and J by 12 bases. The germline V gene has CDR1 SGHAT and CDR2 FQNNGV. There are 13 residues in the CDR3. The CDR3 loop is CASSLAGQGRDTF. DNA of the CDR3: TGTGCCAGCAGCTTAGCTGGACAGGGACGTGACACCTTC.

The chain has TRBV9 and TRBJ1-1; D perhaps matches TRBD1 (6 bases). The V end was cut by 3 bases, the J end by 6 bases, with 15 bases between. This CDR3 comprises 14 residues. Germline-derived CDR1 and CDR2 are SGDLS and YYNGEE. CDR3 sequence: CASSGTVASSEAFF. In nucleotides, the CDR3 is TGTGCCAGCAGCGGGACAGTAGCCAGCTCTGAAGCTTTCTTT.

Notes on this clone: The same CDR3 arises from other DNA sequences in this sample as well. V gene TRBV5-1 combines with J gene TRBJ2-5; TRBD2 matches at 8 bases. Per germline, CDR1 SGHRS and CDR2 YFSETQ. V lost 4 bases, J lost 1 base, and 3 bases stayed unmatched. This CDR3 has 14 amino acids. The chain's CDR3 is CASSPGGGQETQYF. DNA for the CDR3: TGCGCCAGCAGCCCGGGGGGGGGCCAAGAGACCCAGTACTTC.

This clone was seen once. The rearrangement joins TRBV27 to TRBJ1-2; TRBD1 aligns across 8 bases. V lost 0 bases to trimming and J lost 7 bases; unmatched junction nucleotides: 7. Per germline, CDR1 MNHEY and CDR2 SMNVEV (reference sequence). The CDR3 length is 15 residues. The CDR3 sequence: CASSLSMTGARGYTF. As DNA, the CDR3 is TGTGCCAGCAGTTTATCGATGACAGGGGCGCGTGGCTACACCTTC.

The J gene is TRBJ1-1, the V gene TRBV20-1; D gene ambiguous. The CDR3 has 11 residues. Germline-derived CDR1 and CDR2 are DFQATT and SNEGSKA (reference sequence). Deletions cut 0 bases from V and 6 bases from J, with 5 bases between. DNA of the CDR3: TGCAGTGCTAGAGATACTCCTGAAGCTTTCTTT. It is translated as CSARDTPEAFF.

CDR3 sequence: CASSLQALNSPLHF. The CDR3 DNA reads as TGTGCCAGCAGCTTACAGGCCCTGAATTCACCCCTCCACTTT. The chain joins TRBV7-3 to TRBJ1-6; D not resolved. Trimming took off 2 bases at V and 7 bases at J, with 9 bases between the two ends. CDR3 size: 14 residues. Germline values: CDR1 SGHTA, CDR2 FQGTGA.

The chain joins TRBV5-1 to TRBJ1-2; TRBD1 might be the D (6 bases). This CDR3 is 13 amino acids long. Germline CDR1 reads SGHRS; CDR2 reads YFSETQ. The germline V and J ends were trimmed by 1 base and 4 bases, with 8 bases remaining between them. Written as DNA, the CDR3 is TGCGCCAGCAGCTTGTCGGACAGCTATGGCTACACCTTC. Amino acids: CASSLSDSYGYTF.

The rearrangement joins TRBV15 to TRBJ2-1; perhaps TRBD1 as D (5 bases). The germline gives CDR1 LNHNV, CDR2 YYDKDF (reference sequence). This CDR3 comprises 14 residues. Trimming shortened V by 1 base and J by 12 bases, and 16 bases separated the two germline ends. This CDR3 reads CATSRGRALDTQFF. The CDR3 DNA is TGTGCCACCAGCAGAGGCAGGGCCCTGGATACGCAGTTCTTC.

This clone has only one observation. The CDR3 DNA reads as TGTGCCAGCAGCCGGAGGCCTGGGGCCAACGTCCTGACTTTC. Protein product: CASSRRPGANVLTF. The V call is TRBV27, the J call TRBJ2-6; tentatively, D is TRBD2 (5 bases). The germline V gene has CDR1 MNHEY and CDR2 SMNVEV (reference sequence). V lost 6 bases, J lost 2 bases, and 8 bases lay in between. The CDR3 extends over 14 amino acids.

The rearrangement links TRBV19 to TRBJ2-1; 9 positions agree with TRBD2. The CDR3 consists of 16 residues. J was trimmed by 10 bases and V by 6 bases; bases with no gene match: 16. CDR1 is LNHDA and CDR2 is SQIVND in the germline V gene (reference sequence). CDR3 sequence reads: CASSLPGGGGAREQFF. The CDR3 region has the DNA TGTGCCAGTAGCCTCCCGGGGGGCGGGGGGGCAAGGGAGCAGTTCTTC.

CDR3 amino acids: CASSQSHRGDYGYTF. CDR3 nucleotide sequence: TGCGCCAGCAGCCAGTCCCACAGGGGAGACTATGGCTACACCTTC. The chain employs TRBV4-3 and TRBJ1-2; 7 bases match TRBD1. The germline gives CDR1 LGHNA, CDR2 YSLEER. The CDR3 spans 15 residues. The trim removed 3 bases at V and 3 bases at J, leaving 7 bases unmatched.

The rearrangement links TRBV7-9 to TRBJ2-1, with 10 bases matching TRBD1. In germline, CDR1 is SEHNR, CDR2 FQNEAQ (reference sequence). The CDR3 has 15 residues. With V trimmed by 5 bases and J by 6 bases, 7 bases remained unmatched. The CDR3 loop is CASSRFGQGGNEQFF. Written as DNA, the CDR3 is TGTGCCAGCAGCAGATTCGGACAGGGGGGCAATGAGCAGTTCTTC.

The CDR3 sequence: CASSLGGSSGNTIYF. As DNA, the CDR3 is TGTGCCAGCAGCTTGGGCGGGAGCTCTGGAAACACCATATATTTT. The rearrangement joins TRBV11-3 to TRBJ1-3; unclear D gene. CDR3 size: 15 residues. V was shortened by 3 bases and J by 0 bases, with 9 bases between the two germline ends. Germline V lookup: CDR1 SGHNT, CDR2 YENEEA.

In this sample, this clone turned up once. This sequence joins TRBV10-3 and TRBJ1-5; 12 bases fit TRBD1. Trimming at V came to 5 bases and at J to 6 bases, leaving 5 bases not matched to a gene. Germline CDR1 is ENHRY and CDR2 is SYGVKD. The CDR3 spans 15 residues. CDR3 in DNA: TGTGCCATCAGTCGGGACAGGGGGCTGGGTCAGCCCCAGCATTTT. Translating gives CAISRDRGLGQPQHF.

This clone was detected only a few times. The sample contains more than one DNA sequence encoding this CDR3. The rearrangement links TRBV5-1 to TRBJ2-3; weak D call: TRBD2 (5 bases). The V gene lost 7 bases and the J gene lost 0 bases, with 12 bases spanning the gap. Germline V gives CDR1 SGHRS, CDR2 YFSETQ. The CDR3 contains 14 residues. The CDR3 loop reads CASLRGGSTDTQYF. The CDR3 coding sequence is TGCGCCAGCCTACGGGGTGGTAGCACAGATACGCAGTATTTT.

The CDR3 here is CASRAGTSGNTGELFF. In DNA, the CDR3 is TGTGCCAGCAGGGCCGGGACTAGCGGGAACACCGGGGAGCTGTTTTTT. The J gene is TRBJ2-2, the V gene TRBV2, with 11 bases aligning to TRBD2. The CDR3 spans 16 residues. The V and J ends lost 6 bases and 1 base, in that order; junction bases with no gene match: 4. Germline CDR1 and CDR2: SNHLY and FYNNEI.

The chain links TRBV5-8 to TRBJ1-6; D not resolved. V was cut by 4 bases and J by 0 bases, with 8 bases left in between. The CDR3 totals 15 residues. Per the germline V gene, CDR1 is SGHTS and CDR2 is YDEGEE. Written as DNA, the CDR3 is TGTGCCAGCAGCCCGTCGGTCTCCTATAATTCACCCCTCCACTTT. Its protein is CASSPSVSYNSPLHF.

The chain employs TRBV5-4 and TRBJ1-1; TRBD1 matches at 8 bases. Unmatched junction bases numbered 15, after V lost 6 bases and J lost 5 bases. CDR3 size: 16 residues. Germline CDR1 reads SGHNT; CDR2 reads YYREEE (reference sequence). The CDR3 bases are TGTGCCAGCACCCCTTCGGGGCAGGGGGCGCAGACTGAAGCTTTCTTT. Amino acids: CASTPSGQGAQTEAFF.

The chain carries TRBV27 and TRBJ1-3, with D possibly matching TRBD1 (6 bases). Germline values: CDR1 MNHEY, CDR2 SMNVEV (reference sequence). The CDR3 has 15 residues. V was clipped by 6 bases and J by 7 bases, with 19 bases between them. CDR3 sequence: CASSRTLGQLNTIYF. CDR3 in DNA: TGTGCCAGCAGCCGTACCCTGGGACAACTGAACACCATATATTTT.

This chain uses TRBV5-6 with TRBJ2-7; a weak D match, TRBD2 (7 bases). The CDR3 sequence is 15 residues long. The germline V and J ends were trimmed by 4 bases and 3 bases, with 17 bases remaining between them. Germline loops: CDR1 SGHDT, CDR2 YYEEEE. CDR3 loop: CASSNAGALLYEQYF. In DNA form, the CDR3 reads TGTGCCAGCAGCAACGCGGGGGCCCTCCTCTACGAGCAGTACTTC.